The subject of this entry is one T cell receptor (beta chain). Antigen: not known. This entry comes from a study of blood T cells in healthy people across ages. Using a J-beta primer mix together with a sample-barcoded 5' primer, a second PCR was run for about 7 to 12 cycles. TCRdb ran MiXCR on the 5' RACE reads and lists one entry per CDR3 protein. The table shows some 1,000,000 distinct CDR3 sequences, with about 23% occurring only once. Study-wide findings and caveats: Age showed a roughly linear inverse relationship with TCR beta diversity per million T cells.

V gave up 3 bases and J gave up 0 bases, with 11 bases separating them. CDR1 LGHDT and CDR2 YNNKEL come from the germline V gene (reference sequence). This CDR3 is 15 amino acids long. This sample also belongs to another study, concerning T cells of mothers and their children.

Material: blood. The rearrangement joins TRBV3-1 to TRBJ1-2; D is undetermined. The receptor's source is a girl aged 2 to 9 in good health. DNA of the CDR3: TGTGCCAGCAGCCACGACGCAGCATCTAACTATGGCTACACCTTC. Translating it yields CASSHDAASNYGYTF.